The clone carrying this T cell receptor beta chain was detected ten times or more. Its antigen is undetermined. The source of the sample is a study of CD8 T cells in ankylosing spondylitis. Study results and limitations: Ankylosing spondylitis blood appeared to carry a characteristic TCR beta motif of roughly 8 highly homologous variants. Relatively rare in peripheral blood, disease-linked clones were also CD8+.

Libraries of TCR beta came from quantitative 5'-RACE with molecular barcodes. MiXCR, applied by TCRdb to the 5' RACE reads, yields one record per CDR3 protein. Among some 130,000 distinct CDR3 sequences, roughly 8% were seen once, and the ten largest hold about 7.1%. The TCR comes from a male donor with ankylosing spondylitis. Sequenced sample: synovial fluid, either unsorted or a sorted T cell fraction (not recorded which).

CDR3 DNA sequence: TGTGCCAGCAGTTACCCAGACAGGAGCGAGCAGTTCTTC. This encodes CASSYPDRSEQFF. This sequence joins TRBV6-6 and TRBJ2-1; perhaps TRBD1 as D (6 bases). V lost 2 bases and J lost 10, with 12 bases in between. The CDR3 has 13 residues. Germline V gives CDR1 MNHNY, CDR2 SVGAGI (reference sequence).